These 3 T cell receptor beta chains originate from one sample sequenced in a study of shared clonotypes between healthy human individuals (dated by TCRdb to 2020 to 2021). Library method: the immunoSEQ multiplex PCR assay. Held by TCRdb, this immuneACCESS table contains in-frame sequences only and omits some clones. Under half of the omission traces to an unresolved V gene where checked; the cause of the rest is unknown. Here the sample has around 2.1 million clones; about 92% occur a single time. Under 2% of the sample is taken by the ten largest. CD8 naive samples were obtained by positive selection for CCR7 among CD45RO-negative cells, yielding a CD45RA+CCR7+ population from which TemRA cells were excluded. Specimen: naive CD8+ T cells from PBMCs. Interpreted using the paper, the cell subset or site label stands for: CD45RA+CCR7+. The receptors here all came from a man between 18 and 29 years old in good health. Some clones in this sample may be carry-over from other donors' samples.

This clone was observed a single time. J is TRBJ1-4 and V is TRBV15; D is possibly TRBD1 (6 bases). This CDR3 is built from 15 residues. The germline CDR1 and CDR2 sequences are LNHNV and YYDKDF (reference sequence). V was cut by 0 bases and J by 4 bases, with 9 bases left in between. The CDR3 spells CATSREQGLNEKLFF. For the CDR3, the DNA is TGTGCCACCAGCAGAGAACAGGGCCTTAATGAAAAACTGTTTTTT.

This rearrangement joins TRBV27 to TRBJ2-5, with D unclear. The length of the CDR3 is 13 residues. Trimming stripped 2 bases from V and 5 bases from J, with 9 bases between. Germline loops: CDR1 MNHEY, CDR2 SMNVEV (reference sequence). The CDR3 reads CASSLGLLETQYF. Written as DNA, the CDR3 is TGTGCCAGCAGTTTAGGCCTCCTGGAGACCCAGTACTTC.

The J gene is TRBJ1-4, the V gene TRBV29-1, with D uncertain. Per the germline V gene, CDR1 is SQVTM and CDR2 is ANQGSEA. The V end lost 5 bases, the J end lost 8 bases, and 15 bases lay between the germline ends. The CDR3 covers 13 residues. The DNA of the CDR3 is TGCAGCGTTCGAGACGGCTTAGGAGAAAAACTGTTTTTT. Protein: CSVRDGLGEKLFF.